The 27 T cell receptor beta chains below were found in one sample sequenced in a study of cytomegalovirus exposure and HLA in healthy donors. The PCR contained 60 Vbeta and 13 Jbeta primers. Data came from immunoSEQ multiplex PCR; TCRdb stores just in-frame clones and leaves some out. Among more than 130,000 clones listed, 77% were seen once. The sequenced sample consisted of PBMCs. These receptors were collected from a woman between 50 and 59 years old in good health and CMV-seronegative.

The CDR3 DNA sequence: TGCAGCGTTGAAACTTCAGAGGGTCGCTCTTTACATGGCTACACCTTC. Its translation: CSVETSEGRSLHGYTF. J is TRBJ1-2 and V is TRBV29-1; D is uncertain. Trimming pared 2 bases from V and 6 bases from J, leaving 22 bases between. The CDR3 is 16 amino acids. CDR1 SQVTM and CDR2 ANQGSEA come from the germline V gene.

This chain uses TRBV5-1 with TRBJ2-7; 11 nucleotides match TRBD2. The CDR3 runs 15 residues. V shed 4 bases and J 1 base; nucleotides not matched to a gene: 4. The germline V gene has CDR1 SGHRS and CDR2 YFSETQ. The DNA for the CDR3 is TGCGCCAGCAGCGTCGGGACTAGCGGTTCCTACGAGCAGTACTTC. Its protein is CASSVGTSGSYEQYF.

The rearrangement uses TRBV7-2 and TRBJ1-5, with 7 bases fitting TRBD1. Germline assignment: CDR1 SGHTA and CDR2 FQGNSA. This CDR3 comprises 16 residues. The ends lost 1 base at V and 6 bases at J; junction bases unmatched: 9. CDR3 sequence: CASSLVGFYRGQPQHF. The CDR3 DNA is TGTGCCAGCAGCTTAGTAGGGTTCTACAGGGGTCAGCCCCAGCATTTT. Based on the CDR3 plus reference TRBV7-2 and TRBJ1-5, the full variable domain is GAGVSQSPSNKVTEKGKDVELRCDPISGHTALYWYRQSLGQGLEFLIYFQGNSAPDKSGLPSDRFSAERTGGSVSTLTIQRTQQEDSAVYLCASSLVGFYRGQPQHFGDGTRLSIL.

This chain joins TRBV27 and TRBJ2-7, with 7 bases matching TRBD1. This CDR3 spans 16 amino acids. Germline V gives CDR1 MNHEY, CDR2 SMNVEV (reference sequence). V gave up 2 bases and J gave up 5 bases; unmatched junction bases: 12. The CDR3 spells CASSLHLTGSIDEQYF. In nucleotides, the CDR3 is TGTGCCAGCAGTTTACACTTGACAGGGTCCATCGACGAGCAGTACTTC.

The V call is TRBV6-5, the J call TRBJ2-3, with TRBD1 as a possible D gene (6 bases). This CDR3 contains 13 residues. CDR1 is MNHEY and CDR2 is SVGAGI in the germline V gene. Trimming took off 6 bases at V and 2 bases at J, with 9 bases between the two ends. The CDR3 here is CASRRTVTDTQYF. The DNA of the CDR3 is TGTGCCAGCAGGCGGACAGTCACAGATACGCAGTATTTT.

The count of this clone is one. The chain is built from TRBV7-8 and TRBJ1-4; weak D call: TRBD1 (5 bases). Germline CDR1 and CDR2: SGHVS and FQNEAQ. The V end was cut by 3 bases, the J end by 8 bases, with 7 bases between. There are 12 residues in the CDR3. CDR3 nucleotides: TGTGCCAGCAGCTTGCAGGGCGAAAAACTGTTTTTT. It encodes CASSLQGEKLFF.

This chain connects TRBV28 to TRBJ1-5, with D possibly being TRBD1 (5 bases). The V and J ends lost 5 bases and 3 bases respectively, with 14 bases between them. Germline V gene lookup returns CDR1 MDHEN and CDR2 SYDVKM. CDR3 length: 15 amino acids. CDR3 nucleotide sequence: TGTGCCAGCAGTCCTCGACAGACCAACAATCAGCCCCAGCATTTT. Residues: CASSPRQTNNQPQHF.

The count of this clone is one. The chain has TRBV5-1 and TRBJ2-2; the match to TRBD1 covers 7 bases. This CDR3 region has 15 residues. Trimming took 3 bases from V and 5 from J; bases not matched to a gene: 7. From germline, CDR1 is SGHRS and CDR2 YFSETQ. In DNA, the CDR3 is TGCGCCAGCAGCTCGACAGGGCGAGGGACCGGGGAGCTGTTTTTT. Translated: CASSSTGRGTGELFF. Using reference TRBV5-1 and TRBJ2-2 for the parts outside the CDR3, the full variable domain is KAGVTQTPRYLIKTRGQQVTLSCSPISGHRSVSWYQQTPGQGLQFLFEYFSETQRNKGNFPGRFSGRQFSNSRSEMNVSTLELGDSALYLCASSSTGRGTGELFFGEGSRLTVL.

The J gene is TRBJ2-5, the V gene TRBV5-4; 12 nucleotides match TRBD2. The V gene end was trimmed by 4 bases and the J gene end by 5 bases; junction bases not matched to a gene: 9. CDR1 and CDR2 (germline): SGHNT, YYREEE (reference sequence). The CDR3 has 16 amino acids. CDR3 sequence reads: CASSTRLAGARETQYF. CDR3 DNA: TGTGCCAGCAGCACTAGACTAGCGGGGGCCCGGGAGACCCAGTACTTC.

The DNA for the CDR3 is TGTGCCAGCTCATCGTCAGGGGGCCGCTATGGCTACACCTTC. It codes for CASSSSGGRYGYTF. V and J are TRBV18 and TRBJ1-2; TRBD1 aligns across 8 bases. The V gene end was trimmed by 5 bases and the J gene end by 4 bases; junction bases not matched to a gene: 6. There are 14 residues in the CDR3. From germline, CDR1 is KGHSH and CDR2 LQKENI. Full variable domain (rest looked up from reference TRBV18 and TRBJ1-2): NAGVMQNPRHLVRRRGQEARLRCSPMKGHSHVYWYRQLPEEGLKFMVYLQKENIIDESGMPKERFSAEFPKEGPSILRIQQVVRGDSAAYFCASSSSGGRYGYTFGSGTRLTVV.

This chain uses TRBV4-2 with TRBJ2-5, with D perhaps matching TRBD1 (6 bases). The ends were cut back, 5 bases at V and 0 bases at J, with 10 bases in the middle. The germline V gene has CDR1 LGHNA and CDR2 YNFKEQ. The CDR3 is 14 residues long. CDR3 bases: TGTGCCAGCAGCAACCGGGACAACCAAGAGACCCAGTACTTC. Its translation is CASSNRDNQETQYF.

The chain joins TRBV30 to TRBJ2-7; the match to TRBD2 covers 7 bases. The CDR3 runs 12 residues. The junction had 3 bases not matched to a gene; V was cut back by 7 bases and J by 0 bases. Germline values: CDR1 GTSNPN, CDR2 SVGIG (reference sequence). CDR3 bases: TGTGCCTTCGGGGGGACCTCCTACGAGCAGTACTTC. Protein product: CAFGGTSYEQYF.

The V call is TRBV11-3, the J call TRBJ2-2; the D gene is possibly TRBD1 (6 bases). The CDR3 consists of 17 residues. The germline gives CDR1 SGHNT, CDR2 YENEEA. Between the trimmed V and J ends, which lost 5 bases and 1 base, there was a span of 17 bases. The CDR3 DNA is TGTGCCAGCAGCCAAGATTACTGGACAGTGAACACCGGGGAGCTGTTTTTT. Translation gives CASSQDYWTVNTGELFF.

The chain combines TRBV19 with TRBJ2-3; perhaps TRBD2 as D (6 bases). The CDR3 has 13 residues. V lost 4 bases to trimming and J lost 4 bases, with 9 bases between them. Germline lookup yields CDR1 LNHDA and CDR2 SQIVND (reference sequence). Here the CDR3 DNA reads TGTGCCAGTAGTAATGGGGGGTCAGATACGCAGTATTTT. This encodes CASSNGGSDTQYF. Looking up the rest from reference TRBV19 and TRBJ2-3 gives the full variable domain: DGGITQSPKYLFRKEGQNVTLSCEQNLNHDAMYWYRQDPGQGLRLIYYSQIVNDFQKGDIAEGYSVSREKKESFPLTVTSAQKNPTAFYLCASSNGGSDTQYFGPGTRLTVL.

V gene TRBV6-6 combines with J gene TRBJ2-7, with TRBD2 matching 7 bases. V trimming: 8 bases; J trimming: 4 bases; junction bases outside the gene matches: 5. Germline CDR1 is MNHNY and CDR2 is SVGAGI (reference sequence). CDR3 size: 12 residues. In nucleotides, the CDR3 is TGTGCCAGCGCCGGGGAGGGTTACGAGCAGTACTTC. Amino acids: CASAGEGYEQYF.

The rearrangement joins TRBV5-6 to TRBJ2-7; tentative D call: TRBD1 (6 bases). The CDR3 is 17 amino acids. Germline-derived CDR1 and CDR2 are SGHDT and YYEEEE. V was clipped by 4 bases and J by 3 bases, with 23 bases between them. The DNA of the CDR3 is TGTGCCAGCAGCCCAAAACCTGACAGGAGCCCGGTCTACGAGCAGTACTTC. Its protein product is CASSPKPDRSPVYEQYF.

This clone came up a few times. The gene calls are TRBV4-3 and TRBJ1-2, with TRBD1 as a possible D gene (5 bases). V was cut by 0 bases and J by 0 bases, with 8 bases left in between. This CDR3 contains 15 residues. CDR1 is LGHNA and CDR2 is YSLEER in the germline V gene. The CDR3 loop reads CASSQDWGANYGYTF. The CDR3, as DNA: TGCGCCAGCAGCCAAGACTGGGGGGCTAACTATGGCTACACCTTC.

This clone appeared a single time. This chain uses TRBV19 with TRBJ2-2; maybe TRBD2 (5 bases). Germline CDR1 is LNHDA and CDR2 is SQIVND (reference sequence). CDR3 length: 15 amino acids. V was clipped by 7 bases and J by 2 bases, with 14 bases between them. CDR3 loop: CASNPSGTNTGELFF. The CDR3 bases are TGTGCCAGTAACCCCAGCGGAACAAACACCGGGGAGCTGTTTTTT.

The CDR3 DNA follows: TGCAGCGTTGGAACTAGCGGGGGGAAAGAGACCCAGTACTTC. It encodes CSVGTSGGKETQYF. This chain uses TRBV29-1 with TRBJ2-5; TRBD2 agrees at 12 bases. The CDR3 runs 14 residues. V was pared by 4 bases and J by 3 bases, with 3 bases of the junction left unmatched. Germline-derived CDR1 and CDR2 are SQVTM and ANQGSEA. Full variable domain (outside the CDR3, taken from reference TRBV29-1 and TRBJ2-5): SAVISQKPSRDICQRGTSLTIQCQVDSQVTMMFWYRQQPGQSLTLIATANQGSEATYESGFVIDKFPISRPNLTFSTLTVSNMSPEDSSIYLCSVGTSGGKETQYFGPGTRLLVL.

V is TRBV6-6 and J is TRBJ2-3; D is undetermined. Germline loops: CDR1 MNHNY, CDR2 SVGAGI (reference sequence). Trimming removed 2 bases from V and 4 bases from J, with 4 bases in between. CDR3 length: 12 residues. The DNA of the CDR3 is TGTGCCAGCAGTTACGGGCCAGATACGCAGTATTTT. As protein: CASSYGPDTQYF.

The chain is built from TRBV9 and TRBJ2-5, with 11 bases identical to TRBD2. J gave up 2 bases and V 1 base, and 4 bases lay outside the gene matches. This CDR3 comprises 16 residues. Germline V gives CDR1 SGDLS, CDR2 YYNGEE. CDR3 nucleotides: TGTGCCAGCAGCGTAAGGACTAGCGGGCCACAAGAGACCCAGTACTTC. Translation: CASSVRTSGPQETQYF. The entire variable domain, with the rest obtained from reference TRBV9 and TRBJ2-5, is as follows: DSGVTQTPKHLITATGQRVTLRCSPRSGDLSVYWYQQSLDQGLQFLIQYYNGEERAKGNILERFSAQQFPDLHSELNLSSLELGDSALYFCASSVRTSGPQETQYFGPGTRLLVL.

The rearrangement uses TRBV28 and TRBJ2-3, with 7 bases identical to TRBD2. The germline V gene has CDR1 MDHEN and CDR2 SYDVKM. This CDR3 region has 16 residues. V lost 5 bases and J lost 3; bases outside the gene matches: 11. CDR3 DNA: TGTGCCAGCAGTCCCCCGGGGGGAGGGAGAACAGATACGCAGTATTTT. As protein: CASSPPGGGRTDTQYF.

This chain links TRBV18 with TRBJ2-5, with TRBD1 identical over 8 bases. Germline V gives CDR1 KGHSH, CDR2 LQKENI. This CDR3 is built from 15 residues. The V gene end was trimmed by 3 bases and the J gene end by 4 bases; junction bases not matched to a gene: 7. Here the CDR3 DNA reads TGTGCCAGCTCACCCAACCCTGGACAGGGAGAGACCCAGTACTTC. Amino acid sequence: CASSPNPGQGETQYF.

V gene TRBV28 combines with J gene TRBJ1-2; 10 bases align to TRBD1. Trimming removed 8 bases from V and 7 bases from J; junction bases left unmatched: 10. Germline V gene data show CDR1 as MDHEN and CDR2 as SYDVKM. This CDR3 has 14 residues. This CDR3 reads CASRLTRDRGGYTF. CDR3 DNA: TGTGCCAGCCGATTAACTCGGGACAGGGGTGGCTACACCTTC.

V and J are TRBV27 and TRBJ1-1; D is possibly TRBD1 (5 bases). The CDR3 length is 14 residues. The germline V and J ends were trimmed by 2 bases and 4 bases, with 11 bases remaining between them. Germline lookup yields CDR1 MNHEY and CDR2 SMNVEV (reference sequence). Here the CDR3 DNA reads TGTGCCAGCAGTTTAATAGGGGCGCGCACTGAAGCTTTCTTT. Translated: CASSLIGARTEAFF.

This sequence joins TRBV5-1 and TRBJ1-6, with D possibly TRBD1 on 5 matching bases. CDR3 size: 16 residues. Per germline, CDR1 SGHRS and CDR2 YFSETQ. V lost 1 base and J 4 bases, leaving 12 bases between the germline ends. The CDR3 spells CASSLTPGTYNSPLHF. DNA for the CDR3: TGCGCCAGCAGCTTGACGCCCGGGACTTATAATTCACCCCTCCACTTT.

The chain combines TRBV28 with TRBJ2-2; unclear D gene. The V end was cut by 8 bases, the J end by 0 bases, with 7 bases between. The CDR3 sequence is 13 residues long. In germline, CDR1 is MDHEN, CDR2 SYDVKM. DNA for the CDR3: TGTGCCAGCCATCCCCCGAACACCGGGGAGCTGTTTTTT. Amino acids: CASHPPNTGELFF.